Following are 20 T cell receptor beta chains from one sample sequenced in a study of T cell repertoires in ileal Crohn's disease. This sample's time point: neoterminal ileum biopsy at postoperative endoscopy, about 6 months after surgery. Only in-frame clones appear in the TCRdb table, and some are missing; sequencing was by immunoSEQ multiplex PCR. The sample yields 9,000 to 9,500 clones, around 80% seen once. The material sequenced was ileal tissue. These receptors were collected from an adult with Crohn's disease.

This chain connects TRBV6-5 to TRBJ2-7, with TRBD2 matching 14 bases. V dropped 10 bases and J dropped 6; count of bases not matched to a gene: 5. The CDR3 has 13 amino acids. Germline V lookup: CDR1 MNHEY, CDR2 SVGAGI. As DNA, the CDR3 is TGTGCCACCCGAGGACTAGCGGGGGGCGAGCAGTACTTC. As protein: CATRGLAGGEQYF.

The CDR3 nucleotides are TGTGCCAGCTCACCAGTCTCCCTGGGCAAGAACACTGAAGCTTTCTTT. This gives the protein CASSPVSLGKNTEAFF. The V call is TRBV18, the J call TRBJ1-1; D is undetermined. There are 16 residues in the CDR3. The ends were cut back, 2 bases at V and 1 base at J, with 14 bases in the middle. Germline V CDR1 and CDR2: KGHSH, LQKENI.

The chain uses TRBV27 and TRBJ2-1, with 9 bases fitting TRBD2. Germline V gene sequence: CDR1 MNHEY, CDR2 SMNVEV (reference sequence). The trim removed 2 bases at V and 8 bases at J, leaving 4 bases unmatched. CDR3 length equals 14 residues. CDR3 sequence: CASSLLAGNDEQFF. In DNA form, the CDR3 reads TGTGCCAGCAGTTTACTAGCGGGGAATGATGAGCAGTTCTTC.

The chain links TRBV5-1 to TRBJ1-1; no firm D call. Per germline, CDR1 SGHRS and CDR2 YFSETQ. The CDR3 is 14 residues long. V was shortened by 6 bases and J by 3 bases, with 15 bases between the two germline ends. CDR3 protein: CASKRTLQDTEAFF. The CDR3 region has the DNA TGCGCCAGCAAGAGAACCCTCCAGGACACTGAAGCTTTCTTT.

The rearrangement joins TRBV28 to TRBJ2-1; D is unclear. The CDR3 consists of 15 residues. Germline loops: CDR1 MDHEN, CDR2 SYDVKM. V was cut by 5 bases and J by 7 bases, with 18 bases left in between. The CDR3 nucleotides read TGTGCCAGCAGTCCTCTTCTAGACCCTTTTAATGAGCAGTTCTTC. Its translation is CASSPLLDPFNEQFF.

This rearrangement joins TRBV2 to TRBJ1-3; D is perhaps TRBD1 (5 bases). Germline V CDR1 and CDR2: SNHLY, FYNNEI. Trimming pared 2 bases from V and 2 bases from J, leaving 7 bases between. This CDR3 region has 14 residues. The CDR3 sequence is CASSERGTGNTIYF. In nucleotides, the CDR3 is TGTGCCAGCAGTGAAAGGGGAACTGGAAACACCATATATTTT.

The CDR3 is CSVSNQGQTQYF. CDR3 bases: TGCAGCGTTTCCAACCAGGGTCAGACCCAGTACTTC. This sequence joins TRBV29-1 and TRBJ2-5; D might be TRBD1 (5 bases). CDR1 is SQVTM, CDR2 ANQGSEA, per germline. Trimming left V 5 bases short and J 6 bases short, with 13 bases between. This CDR3 contains 12 residues. Drawing the rest from reference TRBV29-1 and TRBJ2-5, the complete variable domain is SAVISQKPSRDICQRGTSLTIQCQVDSQVTMMFWYRQQPGQSLTLIATANQGSEATYESGFVIDKFPISRPNLTFSTLTVSNMSPEDSSIYLCSVSNQGQTQYFGPGTRLLVL.

Note on this clone: Sequence at one end of the junction differs from germline and may be a read error. The chain recombines TRBV7-7 with TRBJ2-2; tentatively, D is TRBD2 (6 bases). Germline-derived CDR1 and CDR2 are SSHAT and FNYEAQ (reference sequence). The CDR3 sequence is 16 residues long. The CDR3: CASSLSAGLNTGELFF. The CDR3 DNA sequence: TGTGCTAGCAGCTTATCTGCGGGGCTGAACACCGGGGAGCTGTTTTTT.

The genes are TRBV5-4 and TRBJ2-3, with D perhaps matching TRBD1 (6 bases). The V and J ends lost 0 bases and 6 bases respectively, with 11 bases between them. CDR1 and CDR2 from the germline V gene are SGHNT and YYREEE (reference sequence). The CDR3 consists of 14 residues. The CDR3 DNA sequence: TGTGCCAGCAGCTTGGAACAGGGAAGGGATACGCAGTATTTT. This codes for CASSLEQGRDTQYF.

As regards this clone: This same CDR3 is encoded by further DNA sequences in the sample. The genes are TRBV18 and TRBJ1-6; 7 nucleotides align to TRBD1. The CDR3 spans 15 residues. Germline CDR1 reads KGHSH; CDR2 reads LQKENI. The V and J ends lost 5 bases and 3 bases, in that order; junction bases with no gene match: 4. DNA of the CDR3: TGTGCCAGCTCAAGGACAGGAGACTATAATTCACCCCTCCACTTT. Amino acids: CASSRTGDYNSPLHF.

The chain carries TRBV28 and TRBJ2-7, with D possibly matching TRBD1 (6 bases). Germline loops: CDR1 MDHEN, CDR2 SYDVKM. Trimming pared 6 bases from V and 3 bases from J, leaving 18 bases between. CDR3 length: 15 residues. In DNA form, the CDR3 reads TGTGCCAGCAGCCCCCAGGGGCGGGCCGACTACGAGCAGTACTTC. Protein sequence: CASSPQGRADYEQYF.

V gene TRBV30 combines with J gene TRBJ1-4; D might be TRBD1 (5 bases). Germline V gene lookup returns CDR1 GTSNPN and CDR2 SVGIG (reference sequence). The V gene lost 5 bases and the J gene lost 11 bases, with 18 bases spanning the gap. The CDR3 is 13 amino acids. CDR3 sequence reads: CAWGRQGGEKLFF. CDR3 coding DNA: TGTGCCTGGGGGAGGCAGGGAGGTGAGAAACTGTTTTTT. The full variable domain, in which reference TRBV30 and TRBJ1-4 provide the parts outside the CDR3, is SQTIHQWPATLVQPVGSPLSLECTVEGTSNPNLYWYRQAAGRGLQLLFYSVGIGQISSEVPQNLSASRPQDRQFILSSKKLLLSDSGFYLCAWGRQGGEKLFFGSGTQLSVL.

V usage is TRBV27 and J usage is TRBJ1-1; D may be TRBD1 (6 bases). The CDR3 spans 16 residues. The V gene's germline CDR1 is MNHEY and CDR2 SMNVEV (reference sequence). Trimming left V 2 bases short and J 1 base short, with 14 bases between. Written as DNA, the CDR3 is TGTGCCAGCAGTTTAAGGCAGGGGTGGGGGAACACTGAAGCTTTCTTT. Translated: CASSLRQGWGNTEAFF.

The chain uses TRBV15 and TRBJ1-1; the D gene is possibly TRBD1 (5 bases). Germline V gives CDR1 LNHNV, CDR2 YYDKDF (reference sequence). Trimming removed 5 bases from V and 4 bases from J, with 14 bases in between. This CDR3 has 14 amino acids. CDR3 protein: CATSSMGQGTEAFF. For the CDR3, the DNA is TGTGCCACCAGCTCAATGGGGCAGGGCACTGAAGCTTTCTTT. Using reference TRBV15 and TRBJ1-1 for the parts outside the CDR3, the full variable domain is DAMVIQNPRYQVTQFGKPVTLSCSQTLNHNVMYWYQQKSSQAPKLLFHYYDKDFNNEADTPDNFQSRRPNTSFCFLDIRSPGLGDTAMYLCATSSMGQGTEAFFGQGTRLTVV.

The J gene is TRBJ1-4, the V gene TRBV4-3; the D gene is possibly TRBD1 (5 bases). The CDR3 is 16 amino acids. V shed 3 bases and J shed 0 bases, with 11 bases lying between them. CDR1 and CDR2 from the germline V gene are LGHNA and YSLEER. CDR3 sequence reads: CASSQEGLATNEKLFF. For the CDR3, the DNA is TGCGCCAGCAGCCAGGAGGGGCTTGCAACTAATGAAAAACTGTTTTTT.

The chain combines TRBV25-1 with TRBJ1-4; 8 bases are shared with TRBD1. Germline V lookup: CDR1 MGHDK, CDR2 SYGVNS. V gave up 5 bases and J gave up 3 bases; unmatched junction bases: 8. The CDR3 is made up of 16 amino acids. CDR3 DNA sequence: TGTGCCAGCAGTTCCTACAGGGGGGGGTCTAATGAAAAACTGTTTTTT. It translates to CASSSYRGGSNEKLFF.

This clone was seen only a few times. The rearrangement uses TRBV27 and TRBJ2-7, with 11 nucleotides matching TRBD2. Germline trimming cut 6 bases from V and 7 bases from J; bases unmatched to any gene: 11. The CDR3 contains 15 residues. Per germline, CDR1 MNHEY and CDR2 SMNVEV (reference sequence). Written as DNA, the CDR3 is TGTGCCAGCAGGGGCGCTAGCGGGGGGCCGGGAGAGCAGTACTTC. Translated: CASRGASGGPGEQYF.

This rearrangement joins TRBV18 to TRBJ1-4; no clear D. CDR3 length equals 15 residues. V lost 4 bases and J 0 bases, leaving 9 bases between the germline ends. Per the germline V gene, CDR1 is KGHSH and CDR2 is LQKENI. The CDR3 loop reads CASSRQTTTNEKLFF. CDR3 coding DNA: TGTGCCAGCTCACGCCAGACTACAACTAATGAAAAACTGTTTTTT. The entire variable domain, with the rest obtained from reference TRBV18 and TRBJ1-4, is as follows: NAGVMQNPRHLVRRRGQEARLRCSPMKGHSHVYWYRQLPEEGLKFMVYLQKENIIDESGMPKERFSAEFPKEGPSILRIQQVVRGDSAAYFCASSRQTTTNEKLFFGSGTQLSVL.

This clone was found a few times. V is TRBV5-1 and J is TRBJ2-5; possibly TRBD1 for D (5 bases). Germline values: CDR1 SGHRS, CDR2 YFSETQ. The CDR3 spans 15 residues. Deletions cut 5 bases from V and 4 bases from J, with 18 bases between. CDR3 protein: CASRTSGAPPETQYF. The CDR3 DNA sequence: TGCGCCAGCAGAACGAGTGGGGCCCCTCCAGAGACCCAGTACTTC.

V is TRBV7-3 and J is TRBJ2-1, with TRBD2 matching 11 bases. V gave up 2 bases and J gave up 8 bases; unmatched junction bases: 5. CDR1 and CDR2 (germline): SGHTA, FQGTGA. The CDR3 contains 15 residues. The CDR3 region is CASSLGLAGGHEQFF. The DNA for the CDR3 is TGTGCCAGCAGCTTAGGGCTAGCGGGAGGCCATGAGCAGTTCTTC.